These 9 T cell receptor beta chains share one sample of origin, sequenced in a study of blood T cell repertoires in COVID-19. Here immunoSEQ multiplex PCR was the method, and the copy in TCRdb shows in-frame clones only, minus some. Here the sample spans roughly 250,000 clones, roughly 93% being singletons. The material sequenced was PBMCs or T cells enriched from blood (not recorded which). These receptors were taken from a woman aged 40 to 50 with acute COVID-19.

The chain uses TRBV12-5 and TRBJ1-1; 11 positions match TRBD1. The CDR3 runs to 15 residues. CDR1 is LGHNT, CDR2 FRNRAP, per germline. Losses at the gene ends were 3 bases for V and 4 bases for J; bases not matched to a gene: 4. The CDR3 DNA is TGTGCTAGTGGTTTTGAGGGGACAGGGGGCACTGAAGCTTTCTTT. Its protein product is CASGFEGTGGTEAFF.

The CDR3 nucleotides are TGTGCCAGCAGTCCGCGACGCGCAACGGGAGTCAGGGCTAGCACAGATACGCAGTATTTT. Residues: CASSPRRATGVRASTDTQYF. The chain uses TRBV6-6 and TRBJ2-3, with a possible D match to TRBD2 (6 bases). CDR1 MNHNY and CDR2 SVGAGI come from the germline V gene (reference sequence). The CDR3 covers 20 residues. Between the trimmed V and J ends, which lost 5 bases and 0 bases, there was a span of 27 bases.

The chain's CDR3 is CATSDFGRGGEETQYF. CDR3 bases: TGTGCCACCAGTGATTTTGGGCGGGGGGGCGAGGAGACCCAGTACTTC. The chain carries TRBV24-1 and TRBJ2-5; 9 nucleotides align to TRBD2. The CDR3 is 16 residues long. CDR1 and CDR2 (germline): KGHDR, SFDVKD. Trimming at V came to 1 base and at J to 5 bases, leaving 7 bases not matched to a gene.

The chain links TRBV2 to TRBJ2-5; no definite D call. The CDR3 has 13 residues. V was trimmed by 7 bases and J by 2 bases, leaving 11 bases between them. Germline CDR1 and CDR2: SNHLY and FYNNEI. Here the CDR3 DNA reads TGTGCCAGCAACCCGTACCAGCAAGAGACCCAGTACTTC. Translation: CASNPYQQETQYF. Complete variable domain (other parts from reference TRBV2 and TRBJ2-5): EPEVTQTPSHQVTQMGQEVILRCVPISNHLYFYWYRQILGQKVEFLVSFYNNEISEKSEIFDDQFSVERPDGSNFTLKIRSTKLEDSAMYFCASNPYQQETQYFGPGTRLLVL.

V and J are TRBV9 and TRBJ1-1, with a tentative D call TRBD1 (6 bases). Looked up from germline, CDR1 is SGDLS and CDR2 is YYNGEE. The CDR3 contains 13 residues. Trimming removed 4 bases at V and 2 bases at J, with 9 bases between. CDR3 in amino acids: CASSIGTNTEAFF. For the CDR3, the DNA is TGTGCCAGCAGCATCGGGACAAACACTGAAGCTTTCTTT. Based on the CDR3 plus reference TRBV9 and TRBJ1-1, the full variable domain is DSGVTQTPKHLITATGQRVTLRCSPRSGDLSVYWYQQSLDQGLQFLIQYYNGEERAKGNILERFSAQQFPDLHSELNLSSLELGDSALYFCASSIGTNTEAFFGQGTRLTVV.

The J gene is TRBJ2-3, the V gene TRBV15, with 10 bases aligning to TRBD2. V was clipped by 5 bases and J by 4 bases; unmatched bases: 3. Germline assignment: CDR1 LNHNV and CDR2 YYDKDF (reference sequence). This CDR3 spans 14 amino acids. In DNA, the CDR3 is TGTGCCACCAGCTTTAGCGGGGGGCCAGATACGCAGTATTTT. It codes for CATSFSGGPDTQYF.

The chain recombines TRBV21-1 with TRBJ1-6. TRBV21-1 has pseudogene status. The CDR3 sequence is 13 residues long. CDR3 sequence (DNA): TGTGCCAGCAGCAAAGTTAGGAGTTCGGCCCTCCACTTT. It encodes CASSKVRSSALHF.

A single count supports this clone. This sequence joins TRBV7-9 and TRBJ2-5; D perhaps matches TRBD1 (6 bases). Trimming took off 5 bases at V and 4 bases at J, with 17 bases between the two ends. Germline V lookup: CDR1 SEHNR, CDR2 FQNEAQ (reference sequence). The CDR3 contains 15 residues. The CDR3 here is CASSPQGLRGETQYF. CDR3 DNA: TGTGCCAGCAGCCCCCAGGGGTTAAGGGGAGAGACCCAGTACTTC.

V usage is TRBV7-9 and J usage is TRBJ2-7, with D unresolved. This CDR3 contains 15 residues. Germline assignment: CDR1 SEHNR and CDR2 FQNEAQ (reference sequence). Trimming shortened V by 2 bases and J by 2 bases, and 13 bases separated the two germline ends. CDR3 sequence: CASSLTLQSAYEQYF. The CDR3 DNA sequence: TGTGCCAGCAGCTTAACCCTCCAATCAGCCTACGAGCAGTACTTC.